The 15 T cell receptor beta chains in this list originate from one sample, sequenced in a study of post-analysis software for immune sequencing data. Study observations and caveats: Five or six TRBV segments were significantly more frequent in patients than in controls. TRBV5-6, TRBV5-1 and TRBV20-1 were among these segments.

Unique molecular identifiers featured in each of the TCR beta cDNA libraries. From the PCR reads, TCRdb called clonotypes with MiXCR, one entry per CDR3 protein. Among roughly 200,000 distinct CDR3 sequences listed, 29% were seen once. Their specific antigens are unknown. Sequenced material: blood. The source of these receptors is a girl under 18 with multiple sclerosis.

This clonotype was counted at least ten times. The J gene is TRBJ2-3, the V gene TRBV27, with a tentative D call TRBD2 (5 bases). The germline V and J ends were trimmed by 2 bases and 0 bases, with 15 bases remaining between them. The CDR3 loop spans 17 amino acids. Germline V CDR1 and CDR2: MNHEY, SMNVEV (reference sequence). As DNA, the CDR3 is TGTGCCAGCAGTTTAACCCCCTTTGGACTCAGCACAGATACGCAGTATTTT. This sequence encodes CASSLTPFGLSTDTQYF.

With regard to this clonotype: One end of the junction is discordant with germline, which a read error may explain. This chain links TRBV5-1 with TRBJ2-3, with 8 nucleotides matching TRBD2. The germline V gene has CDR1 SGHRS and CDR2 YFSETQ. CDR3 length: 14 residues. The CDR3 sequence is CVSSGERERSTQYF. CDR3 in DNA: TGCGTCAGCAGCGGGGAGCGGGAGAGGAGTACGCAGTATTTT.

Ten or more counts support this clonotype. The chain carries TRBV7-8 and TRBJ2-7; TRBD2 agrees at 9 bases. Germline V CDR1 and CDR2: SGHVS, FQNEAQ. The CDR3 totals 15 residues. Trimming removed 4 bases from V and 2 bases from J; junction bases left unmatched: 6. The CDR3 DNA reads as TGTGCCAGCAGCTCCGTCGGCGGGAGGGCCTACGAGCAGTACTTC. Protein sequence: CASSSVGGRAYEQYF.

This clonotype has just one count. This may stem from a read error, because a much larger clone lies one nucleotide away. V is TRBV7-3 and J is TRBJ2-5; 9 bases match TRBD2. This CDR3 is 16 amino acids long. Germline loops: CDR1 SGHTA, CDR2 FQGTGA. CDR3 DNA: TGTGTCAGCAGCATGGAGCGGGGGGCCTTCGAAGAGACCCAGTACTTC. Translating it yields CVSSMERGAFEETQYF.

The rearrangement links TRBV4-2 to TRBJ2-1; D gene ambiguous. The length of the CDR3 is 12 residues. Trimming stripped 2 bases from V and 6 bases from J, with 5 bases between. Germline V lookup: CDR1 LGHNA, CDR2 YNFKEQ. This chain's CDR3 is CASSQFSNEQFF. The CDR3 coding sequence is TGTGCCAGCAGCCAATTCTCCAATGAGCAGTTCTTC.

This clonotype was seen ten or more times. DNA of the CDR3: TGTGCCAGCAGCTTACAACAGTACGGAAATGAGCAGTTCTTC. Protein: CASSLQQYGNEQFF. V is TRBV7-6 and J is TRBJ2-1, with unresolved D. V was cut by 2 bases and J by 7 bases, with 12 bases left in between. Germline CDR1 and CDR2: SGHVS and FNYEAQ. The CDR3 extends over 14 amino acids.

This clonotype has a count of ten or more. The chain combines TRBV5-1 with TRBJ2-6, with 7 bases aligning to TRBD1. Looked up from germline, CDR1 is SGHRS and CDR2 is YFSETQ. V was clipped by 2 bases and J by 4 bases; unmatched bases: 3. The CDR3 is 15 residues long. DNA of the CDR3: TGCGCCAGCAGCTTCACAGGGGCGGGGGCCAACGTCCTGACTTTC. It is translated as CASSFTGAGANVLTF.

Many counts were recorded for this clonotype. This CDR3 is CATRTSGSTEAFF. The DNA of the CDR3 is TGTGCCACCAGGACGTCAGGGAGCACTGAAGCTTTCTTT. This chain joins TRBV15 and TRBJ1-1; a possible D gene is TRBD1 (5 bases). The CDR3 is made up of 13 amino acids. Trimming took 6 bases from V and 4 from J, leaving 12 bases between them. CDR1 is LNHNV, CDR2 YYDKDF, per germline (reference sequence).

This clonotype was observed a handful of times. This chain joins TRBV20-1 and TRBJ1-1; maybe TRBD1 (6 bases). Trimming removed 0 bases at V and 1 base at J, with 9 bases between. The length of the CDR3 is 14 residues. Germline CDR1 DFQATT, CDR2 SNEGSKA (reference sequence). The CDR3 nucleotides are TGCAGTGCTAGAGAATCGACAGGGAACACTGAAGCTTTCTTT. This sequence encodes CSARESTGNTEAFF.

V and J are TRBV3-1 and TRBJ1-2; TRBD1 is a possible D gene (5 bases). V lost 0 bases and J lost 3, with 11 bases in between. The germline V gene has CDR1 LGHDT and CDR2 YNNKEL (reference sequence). This CDR3 spans 15 amino acids. DNA for the CDR3: TGTGCCAGCAGCCAAGATCGGGGCGGTCACTATGGCTACACCTTC. This encodes CASSQDRGGHYGYTF.

The sample holds many counts of this clonotype. The V and J genes are TRBV28 and TRBJ1-2; TRBD1 matches 8 bases. Unmatched junction bases numbered 9, after V lost 6 bases and J lost 6 bases. The CDR3 runs 14 residues. Germline-derived CDR1 and CDR2 are MDHEN and SYDVKM. The CDR3 bases are TGTGCCAGCAGACCAGTCGGACAGGGCGATGGCTACACCTTC. Protein product: CASRPVGQGDGYTF.

The genes are TRBV28 and TRBJ2-5, with D possibly called TRBD1 or TRBD2 (7 bases each). V was cut by 7 bases and J by 5 bases, with 23 bases left in between. In germline, CDR1 is MDHEN, CDR2 SYDVKM. The CDR3 loop spans 16 amino acids. The CDR3 sequence is CASNSGGAPRRETQYF. CDR3 DNA: TGTGCCAGCAACTCAGGGGGGGCACCTCGCCGGGAGACCCAGTACTTC.

To note about this clonotype: Given a much more abundant clone one base away, this may be a read error. V is TRBV18 and J is TRBJ1-5; D is unresolved. Germline V gene lookup returns CDR1 KGHSH and CDR2 LQKENI. V shed 7 bases and J shed 10 bases, with 5 bases lying between them. CDR3 length: 9 residues. DNA of the CDR3: TGTGCCAGCTGTCCCCCCCAGCATTTT. As protein: CASCPPQHF.

A remark on this clonotype: A junction end diverges from the germline sequence, so it may reflect a read error. The CDR3 DNA is TGCAGCGTTGGAGGGGGCGTAACGTACGAGCGGTACTTC. Its translation is CSVGGGVTYERYF. The chain couples TRBV29-1 to TRBJ2-7; 7 bases line up with TRBD1. This CDR3 is 13 amino acids long. CDR1 SQVTM and CDR2 ANQGSEA come from the germline V gene.

To note about this clonotype: A read error may explain this, as a much larger clone is one base away. This chain connects TRBV6-2 or TRBV6-3 to TRBJ2-5, with 7 positions matching TRBD2. V shed 7 bases and J 3 bases; nucleotides not matched to a gene: 8. Germline CDR1 reads MNHEY; CDR2 reads SVGEGT. This CDR3 comprises 14 residues. This CDR3 is CASMQGLVKETQYF. In DNA, the CDR3 is TGTGCCAGCATGCAAGGACTAGTAAAAGAGACCCAGTACTTC.